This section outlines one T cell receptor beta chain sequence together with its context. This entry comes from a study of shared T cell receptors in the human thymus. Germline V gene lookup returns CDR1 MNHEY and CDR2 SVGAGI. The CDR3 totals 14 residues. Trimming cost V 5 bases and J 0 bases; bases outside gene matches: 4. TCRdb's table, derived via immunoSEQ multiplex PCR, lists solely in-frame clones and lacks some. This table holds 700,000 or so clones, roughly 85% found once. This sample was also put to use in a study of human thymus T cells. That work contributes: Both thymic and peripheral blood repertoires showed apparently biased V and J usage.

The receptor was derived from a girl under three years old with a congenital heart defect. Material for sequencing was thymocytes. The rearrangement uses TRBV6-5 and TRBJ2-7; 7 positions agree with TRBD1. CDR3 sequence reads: CASSTWDSSYEQYF. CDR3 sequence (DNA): TGTGCCAGCAGTACCTGGGACAGCTCCTACGAGCAGTACTTC.